Presented here are 14 T cell receptor beta chains from one specimen sequenced in a study of T-cell memory formation after mild COVID-19. TCRdb used MiXCR to reprocess the 5' RACE reads, holding one entry per CDR3 protein. The table lists 55,000 to 75,000 distinct CDR3 sequences, around a quarter of them singletons, with roughly 43% in the top ten. Sequencing was carried out using PBMCs or a T cell subset sorted from them (not recorded which). The receptor set was obtained from a man aged 18 to 29 who had mild COVID-19 (a few samples of this study predate the infection). Cell type and time point are not known.

The CDR3 is CASSYPTDPGSYNSPLHF. In DNA, the CDR3 is TGTGCCAGCAGTTACCCCACGGACCCGGGCTCCTATAATTCACCCCTCCACTTT. V gene TRBV6-5 combines with J gene TRBJ1-6; D gene unclear. The V gene's germline CDR1 is MNHEY and CDR2 SVGAGI. With 2 bases removed from V and 0 bases from J, the gap between germline ends came to 14 bases. The CDR3 consists of 18 residues.

This rearrangement joins TRBV5-1 to TRBJ2-3, with D perhaps matching TRBD2 (7 bases). This CDR3 has 16 residues. Trimming cost V 0 bases and J 4 bases, with 15 bases left between them. Germline V gives CDR1 SGHRS, CDR2 YFSETQ. The CDR3 sequence is CASSLGRGGLADTQYF. DNA of the CDR3: TGCGCCAGCAGCTTGGGACGCGGGGGCCTCGCAGATACGCAGTATTTT.

This clonotype has a handful of counts. The chain recombines TRBV20-1 with TRBJ1-3, with D unresolved. The CDR3 extends over 15 amino acids. The germline V gene encodes CDR1 DFQATT and CDR2 SNEGSKA (reference sequence). V shed 6 bases and J shed 4 bases, with 19 bases lying between them. The CDR3 DNA sequence: TGCAGTGCCCTTCCTCCAGGCTCGCGAGGAAACACCATATATTTT. It specifies CSALPPGSRGNTIYF.

This clonotype occurred a few times. V and J are TRBV4-3 and TRBJ2-7; D is perhaps TRBD2 (5 bases). The CDR3 sequence is 16 residues long. From germline, CDR1 is LGHNA and CDR2 YSLEER. The ends were cut back, 0 bases at V and 5 bases at J, with 17 bases in the middle. The CDR3 nucleotides are TGCGCCAGCAGCCAAGATCAGAAAGGAACTAGGAACGAGCAGTACTTC. Its translation: CASSQDQKGTRNEQYF.

The chain links TRBV11-2 to TRBJ2-2; 9 positions match TRBD2. This CDR3 has 16 amino acids. The V and J ends lost 4 bases and 6 bases, in that order; junction bases with no gene match: 9. Germline V gives CDR1 SGHAT, CDR2 FQNNGV. This chain's CDR3 is CASSSAGGPRSGELFF. DNA for the CDR3: TGTGCCAGCAGCTCCGCGGGGGGGCCCCGGTCCGGGGAGCTGTTTTTT.

The V and J genes are TRBV19 and TRBJ1-2; D call uncertain. This CDR3 spans 14 amino acids. Germline-derived CDR1 and CDR2 are LNHDA and SQIVND (reference sequence). V was shortened by 4 bases and J by 1 base, with 10 bases between the two germline ends. CDR3 bases: TGTGCCAGTAGTACCCAAGACGGTAACTATGGCTACACCTTC. This sequence encodes CASSTQDGNYGYTF.

The chain couples TRBV12-3 or TRBV12-4 to TRBJ1-5, with D unclear. V lost 2 bases and J 6 bases, leaving 5 bases between the germline ends. CDR3 length: 12 amino acids. CDR3 residues: CASSLNGQPQHF. CDR3 coding DNA: TGTGCCAGCAGTTTAAATGGTCAGCCCCAGCATTTT.

The chain links TRBV7-9 to TRBJ2-3; D may be TRBD1 (6 bases). Germline V gene data show CDR1 as SEHNR and CDR2 as FQNEAQ (reference sequence). Deletions cut 3 bases from V and 2 bases from J, with 12 bases between. CDR3 size: 15 residues. The CDR3 here is CASSFRWDTTDTQYF. CDR3 bases: TGTGCCAGCAGCTTCCGTTGGGACACCACAGATACGCAGTATTTT.

This rearrangement joins TRBV4-1 to TRBJ2-2; no clear D. The length of the CDR3 is 13 residues. Deletions cut 0 bases from V and 14 bases from J, with 13 bases between. Germline loops: CDR1 MGHRA, CDR2 YSYEKL. CDR3 amino acids: CASSQDLTHVLFF. The CDR3 DNA is TGCGCCAGCAGCCAAGATTTAACCCACGTACTGTTTTTT.

The J gene is TRBJ2-3, the V gene TRBV4-3; no clear D. V was clipped by 0 bases and J by 5 bases, with 6 bases between them. This CDR3 is 13 amino acids long. From germline, CDR1 is LGHNA and CDR2 YSLEER. CDR3 amino acids: CASSQDGGDTQYF. The CDR3 DNA reads as TGCGCCAGCAGCCAAGACGGTGGAGATACGCAGTATTTT.

The chain employs TRBV4-1 and TRBJ2-1; TRBD1 matches at 7 bases. From germline, CDR1 is MGHRA and CDR2 YSYEKL. Trimming cost V 1 base and J 0 bases; bases outside gene matches: 3. This CDR3 is built from 16 residues. The CDR3 here is CASSQGAGGSYNEQFF. In DNA, the CDR3 is TGCGCCAGCAGCCAAGGGGCAGGGGGCTCCTACAATGAGCAGTTCTTC.

The V gene is TRBV28, the J gene TRBJ1-6; a weak D match, TRBD1 (5 bases). This CDR3 contains 16 residues. Trimming stripped 3 bases from V and 0 bases from J, with 9 bases between. Germline CDR1 is MDHEN and CDR2 is SYDVKM. CDR3 in DNA: TGTGCCAGCAGTTTCGGGGGTAGCTCCTATAATTCACCCCTCCACTTT. It is translated as CASSFGGSSYNSPLHF.

This clonotype was seen only a few times. The rearrangement links TRBV4-1 to TRBJ2-5, with D maybe TRBD2 (7 bases). The V end lost 0 bases, the J end lost 4 bases, and 9 bases lay between the germline ends. This CDR3 contains 14 residues. Germline CDR1 is MGHRA and CDR2 is YSYEKL. The CDR3, as DNA: TGCGCCAGCAGCCAAGAGGGGGGGGCAGAGACCCAGTACTTC. It encodes CASSQEGGAETQYF.

CDR3 in DNA: TGTGCCAGTAGTATTAGCAGGGCAGATCAGCCCCAGCATTTT. Translating gives CASSISRADQPQHF. This chain connects TRBV19 to TRBJ1-5; weak D call: TRBD1 (5 bases). The CDR3 consists of 14 residues. V lost 3 bases, J lost 5 bases, and 11 bases lay in between. In germline, CDR1 is LNHDA, CDR2 SQIVND (reference sequence).